The 25 T cell receptor beta chains reported below all come from one sample, sequenced in a study of CD8+ T cells in alopecia areata. Noted treatment: oral pan-JAK inhibitor, 5-10 mg twice daily. Sequencing templates came from extracted RNA that was reverse transcribed into cDNA. Sequencing was performed with immunoSEQ multiplex PCR; in TCRdb, only in-frame clones are kept and a portion is missing. This sample has some 210,000 clones, with approximately 65% found just once. Source: CD4+ T cells sorted from blood, taken at approximately week 42, from a patient treated with tofacitinib. The receptor source for this set is a human donor with alopecia areata.

This clone has a handful of counts. The rearrangement uses TRBV7-2 and TRBJ2-3; no definite D call. Per germline, CDR1 SGHTA and CDR2 FQGNSA. V was cut by 4 bases and J by 0 bases, with 8 bases left in between. The CDR3 contains 14 residues. CDR3 DNA: TGTGCCAGCAGCTCTGGCAGTAGCACAGATACGCAGTATTTT. Translation: CASSSGSSTDTQYF.

This clone was counted only a few times. The chain combines TRBV28 with TRBJ2-6; no clear D. Trimming shortened V by 7 bases and J by 0 bases, and 13 bases separated the two germline ends. The CDR3 contains 16 residues. The germline gives CDR1 MDHEN, CDR2 SYDVKM. The CDR3 sequence is CASTGWTNSGANVLTF. CDR3 nucleotide sequence: TGTGCCAGCACCGGATGGACCAACTCTGGGGCCAACGTCCTGACTTTC. Using reference TRBV28 and TRBJ2-6 for the parts outside the CDR3, the full variable domain is DVKVTQSSRYLVKRTGEKVFLECVQDMDHENMFWYRQDPGLGLRLIYFSYDVKMKEKGDIPEGYSVSREKKERFSLILESASTNQTSMYLCASTGWTNSGANVLTFGAGSRLTVL.

This rearrangement joins TRBV5-1 to TRBJ1-1; D gene unclear. The germline CDR1 and CDR2 sequences are SGHRS and YFSETQ. CDR3 length: 15 amino acids. V lost 3 bases to trimming and J lost 1 base, with 13 bases between them. DNA of the CDR3: TGCGCCAGCAGCTGGCAAGGGTTGGGGAACACTGAAGCTTTCTTT. Protein product: CASSWQGLGNTEAFF.

This chain joins TRBV7-2 and TRBJ1-1, with a possible D match to TRBD1 (6 bases). Germline assignment: CDR1 SGHTA and CDR2 FQGNSA. V lost 3 bases to trimming and J lost 0 bases, with 11 bases between them. The CDR3 loop spans 15 amino acids. The CDR3 DNA reads TGTGCCAGCAGCTTTCAGGGGCGAGTGAACACTGAAGCTTTCTTT. The encoded protein is CASSFQGRVNTEAFF.

This clone occurred a few times. This chain links TRBV30 with TRBJ2-7, with 10 bases that match TRBD1. V shed 2 bases and J 9 bases; nucleotides not matched to a gene: 22. CDR3 length: 18 amino acids. The germline CDR1 and CDR2 sequences are GTSNPN and SVGIG (reference sequence). The CDR3 DNA is TGTGCCTGGAGTCTAAATCCCACTTACGGGGACAGGGGCGATAGGCAGTACTTC. Its protein is CAWSLNPTYGDRGDRQYF.

V and J are TRBV14 and TRBJ1-4, with TRBD1 identical over 7 bases. Germline V gene lookup returns CDR1 SGHDN and CDR2 FVKESK. The CDR3 runs 14 residues. Losses at the gene ends were 4 bases for V and 7 bases for J; bases not matched to a gene: 6. The CDR3, as DNA: TGTGCCAGCAGCCTTCGACAGGGAGGTGAAAAACTGTTTTTT. The encoded protein is CASSLRQGGEKLFF.

There are a few counts of this clone. The chain uses TRBV11-2 and TRBJ2-5, with 7 bases matching TRBD2. The germline V gene has CDR1 SGHAT and CDR2 FQNNGV. The CDR3 loop spans 16 amino acids. Losses at the gene ends were 0 bases for V and 2 bases for J; bases not matched to a gene: 6. CDR3 residues: CASSLDRGVRQETQYF. CDR3 DNA sequence: TGTGCCAGCAGCTTAGATCGGGGGGTAAGACAAGAGACCCAGTACTTC.

V usage is TRBV4-1 and J usage is TRBJ1-5, with D uncertain. The germline V gene encodes CDR1 MGHRA and CDR2 YSYEKL. Trimming stripped 5 bases from V and 7 bases from J, with 12 bases between. The CDR3 loop spans 13 amino acids. CDR3 in amino acids: CASSTLPSQPQHF. The DNA of the CDR3 is TGCGCCAGCAGCACCCTACCCTCGCAGCCCCAGCATTTT.

The rearrangement uses TRBV25-1 and TRBJ1-2, with no clear D. Germline values: CDR1 MGHDK, CDR2 SYGVNS. V was shortened by 4 bases and J by 5 bases, with 5 bases between the two germline ends. This CDR3 is built from 11 residues. The DNA of the CDR3 is TGTGCCAGCAGTGGAAGTTATGGCTACACCTTC. Protein product: CASSGSYGYTF.

CDR3: CASRDRGDTEAFF. The CDR3 bases are TGCGCCAGCAGAGACAGGGGTGACACTGAAGCTTTCTTT. The chain carries TRBV23-1 and TRBJ1-1, with 8 bases fitting TRBD1. TRBV23-1 is classed as an ORF, of uncertain function. The V and J ends lost 6 bases and 3 bases, in that order; junction bases with no gene match: 3. The CDR3 runs 13 residues.

This clone was picked up one time. This chain uses TRBV30 with TRBJ2-3; TRBD1 is a possible D gene (5 bases). V was shortened by 6 bases and J by 6 bases, with 13 bases between the two germline ends. The CDR3 runs to 12 residues. Germline-derived CDR1 and CDR2 are GTSNPN and SVGIG (reference sequence). CDR3 bases: TGTGCCTGTCAACCACAGGCGGATACGCAGTATTTT. Translated, it gives CACQPQADTQYF.

The chain joins TRBV7-2 to TRBJ1-2, with TRBD1 matching 10 bases. The V gene end was trimmed by 5 bases and the J gene end by 5 bases; junction bases not matched to a gene: 8. CDR1 and CDR2 from the germline V gene are SGHTA and FQGNSA. There are 15 residues in the CDR3. The DNA of the CDR3 is TGTGCCAGCAGCCCGGTCGGGACAGGGGATTATGGCTACACCTTC. This sequence encodes CASSPVGTGDYGYTF.

V gene TRBV29-1 combines with J gene TRBJ2-5; D not resolved. In germline, CDR1 is SQVTM, CDR2 ANQGSEA. CDR3 length: 13 amino acids. V was shortened by 8 bases and J by 1 base, with 14 bases between the two germline ends. The CDR3 protein is CSSRLGPQETQYF. The DNA for the CDR3 is TGCAGCTCCCGACTGGGCCCCCAAGAGACCCAGTACTTC. The whole variable domain, filled in from reference TRBV29-1 and TRBJ2-5, reads SAVISQKPSRDICQRGTSLTIQCQVDSQVTMMFWYRQQPGQSLTLIATANQGSEATYESGFVIDKFPISRPNLTFSTLTVSNMSPEDSSIYLCSSRLGPQETQYFGPGTRLLVL.

The chain uses TRBV6-5 and TRBJ2-7; maybe TRBD1 (6 bases). The ends were cut back, 6 bases at V and 4 bases at J, with 10 bases in the middle. CDR1 and CDR2 from the germline V gene are MNHEY and SVGAGI. This CDR3 comprises 12 residues. The CDR3 reads CASRKDSYEQYF. DNA for the CDR3: TGTGCCAGCAGGAAGGACAGTTACGAGCAGTACTTC.

V usage is TRBV10-2 and J usage is TRBJ1-6; TRBD1 matches at 8 bases. The CDR3 contains 13 residues. Germline-derived CDR1 and CDR2 are WSHSY and SAAADI. V was pared by 8 bases and J by 10 bases, with 7 bases of the junction left unmatched. The CDR3 reads CASWGTGGSPLHF. The CDR3 DNA reads TGCGCCAGCTGGGGGACAGGCGGCTCACCCCTCCACTTT.

The chain links TRBV18 to TRBJ2-1, with 12 bases matching TRBD2. V lost 6 bases and J lost 11; bases outside the gene matches: 5. The CDR3 has 13 residues. Germline-derived CDR1 and CDR2 are KGHSH and LQKENI. In DNA form, the CDR3 reads TGTGCCAGCTCTCCGGGACTAGCGGGTCAGCAGTTCTTC. Translation: CASSPGLAGQQFF.

The J gene is TRBJ2-7, the V gene TRBV5-1, with D possibly TRBD1 on 6 matching bases. Trimming shortened V by 2 bases and J by 2 bases, and 11 bases separated the two germline ends. From germline, CDR1 is SGHRS and CDR2 YFSETQ. The CDR3 has 14 residues. The CDR3 sequence is CASSLVGGPYEQYF. The DNA for the CDR3 is TGCGCCAGCAGCTTAGTAGGGGGACCCTACGAGCAGTACTTC. Combining the CDR3 with reference TRBV5-1 and TRBJ2-7 gives the whole variable domain KAGVTQTPRYLIKTRGQQVTLSCSPISGHRSVSWYQQTPGQGLQFLFEYFSETQRNKGNFPGRFSGRQFSNSRSEMNVSTLELGDSALYLCASSLVGGPYEQYFGPGTRLTVT.

CDR3 region: CASSLELVSEQYF. The CDR3 DNA reads as TGTGCCAGCAGCTTAGAACTAGTTAGCGAGCAGTACTTC. This chain connects TRBV7-6 to TRBJ2-7, with a tentative D call TRBD2 (5 bases). The germline V gene encodes CDR1 SGHVS and CDR2 FNYEAQ. The CDR3 runs 13 residues. V gave up 1 base and J gave up 6 bases, with 10 bases separating them.

The chain has TRBV30 and TRBJ2-2, with 7 positions matching TRBD1. CDR1 and CDR2 (germline): GTSNPN, SVGIG (reference sequence). Germline trimming cut 3 bases from V and 1 base from J; bases unmatched to any gene: 11. This CDR3 comprises 17 residues. The CDR3: CAWRAPQGVKNTGELFF. The CDR3, as DNA: TGTGCCTGGAGGGCACCGCAGGGGGTAAAGAACACCGGGGAGCTGTTTTTT.

The rearrangement links TRBV5-1 to TRBJ2-4, with D perhaps matching TRBD1 (5 bases). The CDR3 has 15 residues. Trimming stripped 2 bases from V and 1 base from J, with 10 bases between. Germline values: CDR1 SGHRS, CDR2 YFSETQ. Here the CDR3 reads CASSLGAHAKNIQYF. The CDR3 DNA sequence: TGCGCCAGCAGCTTAGGGGCACACGCCAAAAACATTCAGTACTTC.

In its sample, this clone was seen a few times. This sequence joins TRBV30 and TRBJ2-7; 8 bases agree with TRBD2. This CDR3 spans 14 amino acids. The germline V gene has CDR1 GTSNPN and CDR2 SVGIG (reference sequence). V trimming: 5 bases; J trimming: 0 bases; junction bases outside the gene matches: 6. This CDR3 is CAWPGLVLSYEQYF. CDR3 DNA: TGTGCCTGGCCGGGACTAGTCCTCTCCTACGAGCAGTACTTC.

The chain links TRBV14 to TRBJ2-1, with 7 nucleotides matching TRBD2. The CDR3 is made up of 17 amino acids. Germline V lookup: CDR1 SGHDN, CDR2 FVKESK. V shed 4 bases, J shed 1 base, and the junction held 10 bases outside the gene matches. The CDR3 nucleotides read TGTGCCAGCAGCCCTAGAGCGGGGCAGAAATCCTACAATGAGCAGTTCTTC. This gives the protein CASSPRAGQKSYNEQFF.

The chain couples TRBV23-1 to TRBJ2-6; D unresolved. TRBV23-1 is given ORF status, its function remaining uncertain. Trimming left V 3 bases short and J 2 bases short, with 8 bases between. This CDR3 has 15 residues. In DNA form, the CDR3 reads TGCGCCAGCAGTCACCTAGACACTGGGGCCAACGTCCTGACTTTC. Protein sequence: CASSHLDTGANVLTF.

The chain carries TRBV27 and TRBJ1-1; TRBD1 matches at 8 bases. The V and J ends lost 9 bases and 0 bases, in that order; junction bases with no gene match: 12. Germline CDR1 reads MNHEY; CDR2 reads SMNVEV (reference sequence). The CDR3 covers 16 residues. CDR3 residues: CASRWGSGGMNTEAFF. CDR3 nucleotide sequence: TGTGCCAGTCGCTGGGGGTCAGGGGGCATGAACACTGAAGCTTTCTTT.

This chain uses TRBV30 with TRBJ2-7, with D possibly matching TRBD2 (6 bases). Germline CDR1 and CDR2: GTSNPN and SVGIG (reference sequence). The CDR3 sequence is 12 residues long. V lost 6 bases and J lost 11, with 20 bases in between. CDR3 in DNA: TGTGCCTGCGGGAGCACGCTAAACGTTAAGTACTTC. It specifies CACGSTLNVKYF.